The 28 T cell receptor beta chains presented below share a single source sample, sequenced in a study of Ad26.COV2.S vaccination and SARS-CoV-2 variants. Treatment given: roughly 19 received Ad26.COV2.S at low or high dose, single or two shots; 5 received placebo; per-sample allocation not given. Samples came from day 63 after the first vaccine or placebo injection. Method: immunoSEQ multiplex PCR; TCRdb's copy keeps in-frame clones and lacks some. Here the sample spans around 340,000 clones, 86% being singletons. The sample was peripheral blood, taken in a trial of Ad26.COV2.S vaccine versus placebo. The receptor source for this set is a person between 18 and 65 years old who received the Ad26.COV2.S COVID-19 vaccine or a placebo.

This rearrangement joins TRBV7-8 to TRBJ2-5; D not resolved. Germline V gene sequence: CDR1 SGHVS, CDR2 FQNEAQ. The CDR3 runs to 15 residues. The V gene lost 5 bases and the J gene lost 2 bases, with 15 bases spanning the gap. CDR3 residues: CASSLRNFQQETQYF. Written as DNA, the CDR3 is TGTGCCAGCAGCCTGAGAAACTTTCAGCAAGAGACCCAGTACTTC.

The chain links TRBV28 to TRBJ2-2, with D tentatively TRBD2 (5 bases). V was clipped by 11 bases and J by 5 bases, with 15 bases between them. CDR1 and CDR2 from the germline V gene are MDHEN and SYDVKM. CDR3 length equals 13 residues. This CDR3 is CAAHPPGTGELFF. CDR3 nucleotide sequence: TGTGCCGCCCACCCCCCGGGAACCGGGGAGCTGTTTTTT. The entire variable domain, with the rest obtained from reference TRBV28 and TRBJ2-2, is as follows: DVKVTQSSRYLVKRTGEKVFLECVQDMDHENMFWYRQDPGLGLRLIYFSYDVKMKEKGDIPEGYSVSREKKERFSLILESASTNQTSMYLCAAHPPGTGELFFGEGSRLTVL.

This chain links TRBV9 with TRBJ1-2, with unresolved D. Germline V gives CDR1 SGDLS, CDR2 YYNGEE. V lost 0 bases to trimming and J lost 4 bases, with 19 bases between them. The CDR3 consists of 17 residues. The CDR3 nucleotides read TGTGCCAGCAGCGTAGGTAATGTGGAGGGCTCGAGCTATGGCTACACCTTC. It specifies CASSVGNVEGSSYGYTF.

This clone was seen once. The V call is TRBV7-9, the J call TRBJ2-5; D unclear. Germline V gives CDR1 SEHNR, CDR2 FQNEAQ (reference sequence). This CDR3 is 11 amino acids long. V lost 11 bases and J 0 bases, leaving 7 bases between the germline ends. This CDR3 is CAGSYQETQYF. DNA of the CDR3: TGTGCCGGTTCTTACCAAGAGACCCAGTACTTC.

Only one count was recorded for this clone. The V gene is TRBV11-2, the J gene TRBJ2-1; 7 bases are shared with TRBD1. Looked up from germline, CDR1 is SGHAT and CDR2 is FQNNGV. This CDR3 region has 12 residues. Trimming removed 5 bases from V and 12 bases from J; junction bases left unmatched: 7. The CDR3 loop is CASSPTGDMQFF. DNA for the CDR3: TGTGCCAGCAGCCCTACAGGGGACATGCAGTTCTTC.

V and J are TRBV18 and TRBJ1-2; 9 positions agree with TRBD1. This CDR3 region has 17 residues. Trimming cost V 1 base and J 4 bases; bases outside gene matches: 10. In germline, CDR1 is KGHSH, CDR2 LQKENI. The CDR3 is CASSPQDTGGPSYGYTF. The CDR3 DNA sequence: TGTGCCAGCTCACCACAAGATACAGGGGGCCCCAGCTATGGCTACACCTTC.

The chain couples TRBV18 to TRBJ1-5; D is unclear. The CDR3 is 12 amino acids. In germline, CDR1 is KGHSH, CDR2 LQKENI. V shed 3 bases and J shed 8 bases, with 8 bases lying between them. This CDR3 reads CASSPSGEPQHF. CDR3 bases: TGTGCCAGCTCACCCTCCGGAGAGCCCCAGCATTTT.

The rearrangement links TRBV3-1 (or the pseudogene TRBV3-2) to TRBJ1-2, with D tentatively TRBD1 (5 bases). Per the germline V gene, CDR1 is LGHDT and CDR2 is YNNKEL (reference sequence). CDR3 length: 13 amino acids. The ends were cut back, 5 bases at V and 1 base at J, with 8 bases in the middle. CDR3 sequence reads: CASSFQGNYGYTF. Here the CDR3 DNA reads TGTGCCAGCAGCTTTCAGGGTAACTATGGCTACACCTTC.

The genes are TRBV5-5 and TRBJ1-1, with D perhaps matching TRBD1 (5 bases). Germline CDR1 and CDR2: SGHKS and YYEKEE (reference sequence). The V end was cut by 1 base, the J end by 3 bases, with 7 bases between. The CDR3 length is 13 residues. The CDR3 sequence is CASSLFRDTEAFF. The CDR3 DNA is TGTGCCAGCAGCTTGTTCAGGGACACTGAAGCTTTCTTT.

CDR3 coding DNA: TGCGCCAGCAGCTTGGAAACAACAGACAATGAGCAGTTCTTC. Protein product: CASSLETTDNEQFF. The genes are TRBV5-1 and TRBJ2-1, with unresolved D. The germline gives CDR1 SGHRS, CDR2 YFSETQ. CDR3 length: 14 residues. Between the trimmed V and J ends, which lost 0 bases and 5 bases, there was a span of 9 bases.

This clone showed up just once. This chain links TRBV24-1 with TRBJ2-1, with 11 bases that match TRBD2. V trimming: 4 bases; J trimming: 0 bases; junction bases outside the gene matches: 10. Germline CDR1 and CDR2: KGHDR and SFDVKD. The length of the CDR3 is 19 residues. CDR3 in amino acids: CATSEPTSGARGSYNEQFF. As DNA, the CDR3 is TGTGCCACCAGTGAGCCGACTAGCGGGGCTCGGGGCTCCTACAATGAGCAGTTCTTC.

The chain's CDR3 is CAISESLITETQYF. The CDR3 DNA follows: TGTGCCATCAGTGAGTCGTTGATTACAGAGACCCAGTACTTC. This sequence joins TRBV10-3 and TRBJ2-5, with D uncertain. This CDR3 has 14 amino acids. CDR1 and CDR2 (germline): ENHRY, SYGVKD. The V end lost 0 bases, the J end lost 4 bases, and 9 bases lay between the germline ends.

V and J are TRBV28 and TRBJ2-3, with 7 bases that match TRBD1. The CDR3 sequence is 15 residues long. Per the germline V gene, CDR1 is MDHEN and CDR2 is SYDVKM. Unmatched junction bases numbered 8, after V lost 7 bases and J lost 1 base. The chain's CDR3 is CASTLAGQGTDTQYF. CDR3 in DNA: TGTGCCAGCACCTTAGCCGGACAGGGCACAGATACGCAGTATTTT.

This chain uses TRBV6-5 with TRBJ2-7; D perhaps matches TRBD2 (5 bases). The CDR3 is 15 amino acids. Trimming removed 2 bases at V and 5 bases at J, with 16 bases between. Germline V gene sequence: CDR1 MNHEY, CDR2 SVGAGI. In nucleotides, the CDR3 is TGTGCCAGCAGTTACAGCGTGTCGGGGTTCGACGAGCAGTACTTC. Translating it yields CASSYSVSGFDEQYF.

The V call is TRBV5-6, the J call TRBJ1-3; D not resolved. V was trimmed by 2 bases and J by 0 bases, leaving 6 bases between them. Germline assignment: CDR1 SGHDT and CDR2 YYEEEE. The CDR3 totals 14 residues. The CDR3 sequence: CASSFGYSGNTIYF. DNA for the CDR3: TGTGCCAGCAGCTTCGGTTACTCTGGAAACACCATATATTTT.

The chain carries TRBV5-5 and TRBJ2-5; D may be TRBD1 (6 bases). The CDR3 covers 14 residues. V lost 5 bases to trimming and J lost 4 bases, with 15 bases between them. Germline values: CDR1 SGHKS, CDR2 YYEKEE (reference sequence). The CDR3 here is CASSSTGLGETQYF. The CDR3 DNA reads as TGTGCCAGCAGTTCTACAGGGTTAGGAGAGACCCAGTACTTC. The whole variable domain, filled in from reference TRBV5-5 and TRBJ2-5, reads DAGVTQSPTHLIKTRGQQVTLRCSPISGHKSVSWYQQVLGQGPQFIFQYYEKEERGRGNFPDRFSARQFPNYSSELNVNALLLGDSALYLCASSSTGLGETQYFGPGTRLLVL.

DNA for the CDR3: TGTGCCACAGATTCGGGACCCCGGGGGTTCAATCAGCCCCAGCATTTT. Its protein is CATDSGPRGFNQPQHF. V gene TRBV19 combines with J gene TRBJ1-5; tentatively, D is TRBD1 (5 bases). The CDR3 runs to 16 residues. Germline-derived CDR1 and CDR2 are LNHDA and SQIVND (reference sequence). V lost 10 bases and J lost 3, with 22 bases in between.

The rearrangement uses TRBV5-1 and TRBJ2-7; the match to TRBD2 covers 9 bases. The CDR3 spans 15 residues. Looked up from germline, CDR1 is SGHRS and CDR2 is YFSETQ. V dropped 4 bases and J dropped 0; count of bases not matched to a gene: 5. CDR3 loop: CASSPLAGSSYEQYF. The CDR3 DNA is TGCGCCAGCAGCCCCCTAGCGGGAAGCTCCTACGAGCAGTACTTC.

The rearrangement uses TRBV19 and TRBJ2-3; D is undetermined. CDR1 is LNHDA, CDR2 SQIVND, per germline (reference sequence). The CDR3 is 13 amino acids. V was trimmed by 4 bases and J by 4 bases, leaving 9 bases between them. Written as DNA, the CDR3 is TGTGCCAGTAGTAGAATTGGCGCAGATACGCAGTATTTT. The encoded protein is CASSRIGADTQYF.

V usage is TRBV5-6 and J usage is TRBJ1-6; 7 bases are a match to TRBD1. In germline, CDR1 is SGHDT, CDR2 YYEEEE. V was clipped by 1 base and J by 8 bases; unmatched bases: 0. The CDR3 is 13 amino acids. The CDR3 reads CASSLRGHSPLHF. The CDR3 nucleotides read TGTGCCAGCAGCTTGAGGGGGCATTCACCCCTCCACTTT.

The rearrangement uses TRBV19 and TRBJ2-3; 9 bases map to TRBD1. The CDR3 is 17 residues long. The V segment lost 5 bases and the J segment 4 bases; nucleotides outside the gene matches: 13. Germline V lookup: CDR1 LNHDA, CDR2 SQIVND (reference sequence). DNA of the CDR3: TGTGCCAGTAGTGCAAAACCCGGGACAGGGTGGGCAGATACGCAGTATTTT. Its protein product is CASSAKPGTGWADTQYF. The whole variable domain, remainder taken from reference TRBV19 and TRBJ2-3, is DGGITQSPKYLFRKEGQNVTLSCEQNLNHDAMYWYRQDPGQGLRLIYYSQIVNDFQKGDIAEGYSVSREKKESFPLTVTSAQKNPTAFYLCASSAKPGTGWADTQYFGPGTRLTVL.

The V and J genes are TRBV24-1 and TRBJ2-1; unclear D gene. V gave up 2 bases and J gave up 6 bases, with 7 bases separating them. This CDR3 is built from 13 residues. CDR1 is KGHDR and CDR2 is SFDVKD in the germline V gene. The CDR3 sequence is CATSDYRANEQFF. Written as DNA, the CDR3 is TGTGCCACCAGTGATTACAGAGCCAATGAGCAGTTCTTC.

The CDR3, as DNA: TGTGCCACCTCGGGACAGCTCAATCAGCCCCAGCATTTT. Its protein product is CATSGQLNQPQHF. The chain couples TRBV27 to TRBJ1-5; the match to TRBD1 covers 7 bases. Germline CDR1 reads MNHEY; CDR2 reads SMNVEV (reference sequence). V lost 10 bases, J lost 3 bases, and 6 bases stayed unmatched. The CDR3 totals 13 residues.

This rearrangement joins TRBV19 to TRBJ2-3, with 10 bases identical to TRBD2. Germline V gives CDR1 LNHDA, CDR2 SQIVND (reference sequence). The J segment lost 4 bases and the V segment lost 6 bases, leaving 4 bases of the junction unmatched. The CDR3 has 14 residues. CDR3 nucleotides: TGTGCCAGTAGGGCTAGCGGGGGTGCAGATACGCAGTATTTT. Its protein product is CASRASGGADTQYF.

The V and J genes are TRBV3-1 (or the pseudogene TRBV3-2) and TRBJ2-7; no firm D call. CDR3 size: 12 residues. CDR1 LGHDT and CDR2 YNNKEL come from the germline V gene (reference sequence). Between the trimmed V and J ends, which lost 4 bases and 3 bases, there was a span of 7 bases. CDR3 in DNA: TGTGCCAGCAGCCCTAATGGCTACGAGCAGTACTTC. This gives the protein CASSPNGYEQYF.

The chain recombines TRBV27 with TRBJ2-7; 12 positions match TRBD2. Germline V gene data show CDR1 as MNHEY and CDR2 as SMNVEV (reference sequence). J gave up 4 bases and V 6 bases, and 7 bases lay outside the gene matches. The CDR3 is 15 residues long. Here the CDR3 DNA reads TGTGCCAGCAGGCGACTAGCGGGAGAGGTATACGAGCAGTACTTC. Encoded protein: CASRRLAGEVYEQYF.

The rearrangement uses TRBV4-1 and TRBJ2-1; D is undetermined. The CDR3 length is 15 residues. CDR1 is MGHRA, CDR2 YSYEKL, per germline. The V and J ends lost 1 base and 2 bases respectively, with 9 bases between them. CDR3: CASSQADMTYNEQFF. CDR3 nucleotides: TGCGCCAGCAGCCAAGCCGATATGACCTACAATGAGCAGTTCTTC.

The chain is built from TRBV6-2 or TRBV6-3 and TRBJ1-5, with TRBD1 as a possible D gene (5 bases). Per the germline V gene, CDR1 is MNHEY and CDR2 is SVGEGT. V was cut by 0 bases and J by 6 bases, with 12 bases left in between. This CDR3 spans 15 amino acids. CDR3 nucleotide sequence: TGTGCCAGCAGTTACTCCCAGGGCCACGTTCAGCCCCAGCATTTT. Translating it yields CASSYSQGHVQPQHF.